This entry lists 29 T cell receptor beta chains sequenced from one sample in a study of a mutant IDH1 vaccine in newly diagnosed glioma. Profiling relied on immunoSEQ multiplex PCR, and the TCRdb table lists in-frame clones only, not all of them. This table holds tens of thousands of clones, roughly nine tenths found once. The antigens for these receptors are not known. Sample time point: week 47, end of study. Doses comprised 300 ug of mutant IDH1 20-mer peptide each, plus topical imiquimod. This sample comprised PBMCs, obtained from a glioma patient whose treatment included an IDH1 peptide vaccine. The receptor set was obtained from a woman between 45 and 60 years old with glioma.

The CDR3 DNA is TGCGCCAGCAGCCTACTCCCCCAAGAGACCCAGTACTTC. Protein: CASSLLPQETQYF. The V call is TRBV4-1, the J call TRBJ2-5; D unresolved. The CDR3 is 13 amino acids. Germline V gives CDR1 MGHRA, CDR2 YSYEKL. V lost 4 bases to trimming and J lost 1 base, with 7 bases between them.

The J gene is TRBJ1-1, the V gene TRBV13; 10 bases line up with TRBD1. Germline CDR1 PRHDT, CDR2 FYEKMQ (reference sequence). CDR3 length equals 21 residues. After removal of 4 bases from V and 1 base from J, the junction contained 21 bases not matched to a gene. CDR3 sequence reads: CASSSSFFGTGAGVTNTEAFF. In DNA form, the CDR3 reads TGTGCCAGCAGCTCCTCATTCTTCGGGACAGGGGCGGGGGTTACGAACACTGAAGCTTTCTTT.

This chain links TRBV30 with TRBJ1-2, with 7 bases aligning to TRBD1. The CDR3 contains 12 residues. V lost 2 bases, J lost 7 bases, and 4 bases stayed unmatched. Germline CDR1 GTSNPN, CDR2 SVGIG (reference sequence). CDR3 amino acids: CAWSKQGIGYTF. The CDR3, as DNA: TGTGCCTGGAGTAAACAGGGGATTGGCTACACCTTC.

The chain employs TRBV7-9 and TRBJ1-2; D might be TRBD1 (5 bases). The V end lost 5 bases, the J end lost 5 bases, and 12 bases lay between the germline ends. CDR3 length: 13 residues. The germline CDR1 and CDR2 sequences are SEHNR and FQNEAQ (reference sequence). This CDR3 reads CASSPPGRYGYTF. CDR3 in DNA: TGTGCCAGCAGCCCACCGGGACGGTATGGCTACACCTTC. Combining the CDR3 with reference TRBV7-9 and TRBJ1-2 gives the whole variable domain DTGVSQNPRHKITKRGQNVTFRCDPISEHNRLYWYRQTLGQGPEFLTYFQNEAQLEKSRLLSDRFSAERPKGSFSTLEIQRTEQGDSAMYLCASSPPGRYGYTFGSGTRLTVV.

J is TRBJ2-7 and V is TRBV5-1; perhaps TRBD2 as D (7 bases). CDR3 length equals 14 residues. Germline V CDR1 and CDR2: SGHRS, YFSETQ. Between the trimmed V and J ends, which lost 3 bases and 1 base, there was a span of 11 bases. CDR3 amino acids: CASSWGGGSYEQYF. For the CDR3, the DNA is TGCGCCAGCAGCTGGGGAGGGGGGTCCTACGAGCAGTACTTC. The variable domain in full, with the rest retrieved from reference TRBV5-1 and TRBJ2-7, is KAGVTQTPRYLIKTRGQQVTLSCSPISGHRSVSWYQQTPGQGLQFLFEYFSETQRNKGNFPGRFSGRQFSNSRSEMNVSTLELGDSALYLCASSWGGGSYEQYFGPGTRLTVT.

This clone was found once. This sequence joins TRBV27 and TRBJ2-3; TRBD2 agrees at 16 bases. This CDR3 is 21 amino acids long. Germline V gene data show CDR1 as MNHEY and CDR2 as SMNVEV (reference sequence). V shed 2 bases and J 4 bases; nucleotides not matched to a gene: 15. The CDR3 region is CASSLRLPGLAGGTTSDTQYF. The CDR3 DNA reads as TGTGCCAGCAGTTTACGATTACCGGGACTAGCGGGAGGGACCACGTCAGATACGCAGTATTTT.

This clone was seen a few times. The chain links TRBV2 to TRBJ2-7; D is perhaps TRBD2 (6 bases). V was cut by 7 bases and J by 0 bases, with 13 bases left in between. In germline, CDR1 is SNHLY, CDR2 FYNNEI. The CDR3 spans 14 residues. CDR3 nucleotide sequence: TGTGCCAGCATCCCAACGGGAGACTCCTACGAGCAGTACTTC. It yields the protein CASIPTGDSYEQYF.

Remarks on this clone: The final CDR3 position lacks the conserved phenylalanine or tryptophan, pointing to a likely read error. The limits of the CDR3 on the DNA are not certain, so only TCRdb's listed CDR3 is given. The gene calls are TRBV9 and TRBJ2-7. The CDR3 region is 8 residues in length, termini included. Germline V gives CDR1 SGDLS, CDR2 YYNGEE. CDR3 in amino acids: CASSARPI.

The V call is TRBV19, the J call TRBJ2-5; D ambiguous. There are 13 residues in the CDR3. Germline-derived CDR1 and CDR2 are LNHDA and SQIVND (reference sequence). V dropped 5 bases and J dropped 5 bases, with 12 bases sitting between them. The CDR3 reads CASSSQERETQYF. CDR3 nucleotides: TGTGCCAGTAGTTCTCAAGAAAGGGAGACCCAGTACTTC.

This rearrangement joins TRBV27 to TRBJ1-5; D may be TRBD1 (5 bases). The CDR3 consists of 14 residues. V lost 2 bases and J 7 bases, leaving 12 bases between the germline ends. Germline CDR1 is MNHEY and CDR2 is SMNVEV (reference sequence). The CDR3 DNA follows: TGTGCCAGCAGTTTAATCGGGGGGGGACAGCCCCAGCATTTT. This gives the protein CASSLIGGGQPQHF.

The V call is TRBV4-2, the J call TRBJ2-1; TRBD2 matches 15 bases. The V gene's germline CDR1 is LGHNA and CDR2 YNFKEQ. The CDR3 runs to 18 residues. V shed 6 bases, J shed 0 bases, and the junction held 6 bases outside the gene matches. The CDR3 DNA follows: TGTGCCAGCAGTGGACTAGCGGGAGGGCGGAGCTCCTACAATGAGCAGTTCTTC. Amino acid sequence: CASSGLAGGRSSYNEQFF.

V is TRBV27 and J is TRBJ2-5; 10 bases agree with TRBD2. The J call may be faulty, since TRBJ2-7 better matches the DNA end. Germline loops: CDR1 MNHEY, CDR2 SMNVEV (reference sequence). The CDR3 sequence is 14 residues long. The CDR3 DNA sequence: TGTGCCAGCAGTTTTAGCGGGAGGACCTACGAGCAGTACTTC. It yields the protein CASSFSGRTYEQYF.

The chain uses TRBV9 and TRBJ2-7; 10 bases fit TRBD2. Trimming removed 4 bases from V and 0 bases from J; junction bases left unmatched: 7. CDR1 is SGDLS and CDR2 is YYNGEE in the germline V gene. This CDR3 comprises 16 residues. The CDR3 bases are TGTGCCAGCAGCCCCCGACTAGCGGGTAACTCCTACGAGCAGTACTTC. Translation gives CASSPRLAGNSYEQYF.

CDR3 loop: CASSFTLYDGYTF. Here the CDR3 DNA reads TGTGCCAGCAGCTTCACACTGTACGATGGCTACACCTTC. The chain joins TRBV5-6 to TRBJ1-2, with unresolved D. Germline CDR1 SGHDT, CDR2 YYEEEE. The CDR3 is 13 residues long. Trimming took off 2 bases at V and 6 bases at J, with 11 bases between the two ends.

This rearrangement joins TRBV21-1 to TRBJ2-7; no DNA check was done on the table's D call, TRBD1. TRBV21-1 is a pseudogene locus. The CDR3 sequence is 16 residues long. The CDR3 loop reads CASSKGPGTALYEQYF. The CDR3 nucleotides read TGTGCCAGCAGCAAAGGCCCGGGGACAGCACTCTACGAGCAGTACTTC.

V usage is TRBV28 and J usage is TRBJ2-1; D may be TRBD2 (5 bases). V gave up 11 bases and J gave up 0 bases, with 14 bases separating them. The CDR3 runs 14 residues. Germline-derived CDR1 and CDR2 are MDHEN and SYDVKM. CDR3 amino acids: CASWRVSSYNEQFF. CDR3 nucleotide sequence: TGTGCCTCCTGGCGGGTCAGCTCCTACAATGAGCAGTTCTTC.

CDR3 in DNA: TGTGCCAGCAGGATGGGGAACACCGGGGAGCTGTTTTTT. Translating it yields CASRMGNTGELFF. The chain has TRBV9 and TRBJ2-2, with D uncertain. Trimming took off 5 bases at V and 1 base at J, with 6 bases between the two ends. There are 13 residues in the CDR3. The V gene's germline CDR1 is SGDLS and CDR2 YYNGEE.

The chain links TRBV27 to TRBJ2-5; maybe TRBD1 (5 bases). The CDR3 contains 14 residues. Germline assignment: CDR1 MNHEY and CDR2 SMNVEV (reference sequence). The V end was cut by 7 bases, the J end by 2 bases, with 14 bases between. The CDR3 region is CASKFDRGQETQYF. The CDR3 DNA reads TGTGCCAGCAAATTTGACAGAGGTCAAGAGACCCAGTACTTC.

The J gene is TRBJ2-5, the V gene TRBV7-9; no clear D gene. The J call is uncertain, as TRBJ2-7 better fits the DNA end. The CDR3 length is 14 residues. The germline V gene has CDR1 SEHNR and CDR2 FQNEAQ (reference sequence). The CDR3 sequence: CASSSSTTRAEQYF. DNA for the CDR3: TGTGCCAGCAGCTCCTCCACTACGCGAGCCGAGCAGTACTTC.

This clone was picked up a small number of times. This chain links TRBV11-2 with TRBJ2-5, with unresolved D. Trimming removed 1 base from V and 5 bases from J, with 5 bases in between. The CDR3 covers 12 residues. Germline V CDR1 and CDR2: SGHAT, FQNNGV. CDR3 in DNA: TGTGCCAGCAGCTTAGGTCGGGAGACCCAGTACTTC. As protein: CASSLGRETQYF.

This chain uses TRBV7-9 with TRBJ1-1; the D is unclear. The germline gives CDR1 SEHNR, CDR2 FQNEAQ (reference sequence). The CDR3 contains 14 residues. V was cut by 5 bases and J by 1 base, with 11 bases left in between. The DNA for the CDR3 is TGTGCCAGCAGCCCCCAGTGGCCGAACACTGAAGCTTTCTTT. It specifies CASSPQWPNTEAFF.

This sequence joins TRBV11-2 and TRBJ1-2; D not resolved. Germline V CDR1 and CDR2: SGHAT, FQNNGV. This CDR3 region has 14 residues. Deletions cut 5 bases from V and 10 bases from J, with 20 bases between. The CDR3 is CASSRGGRAKDYTF. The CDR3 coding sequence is TGTGCCAGCAGCCGCGGCGGGAGGGCCAAGGACTACACCTTC.

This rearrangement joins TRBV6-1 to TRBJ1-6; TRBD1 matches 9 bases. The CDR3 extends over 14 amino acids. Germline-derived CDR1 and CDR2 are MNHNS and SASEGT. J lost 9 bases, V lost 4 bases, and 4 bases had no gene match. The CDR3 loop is CASSGQGGGSPLHF. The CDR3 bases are TGTGCCAGCAGTGGACAGGGGGGGGGTTCACCCCTCCACTTT.

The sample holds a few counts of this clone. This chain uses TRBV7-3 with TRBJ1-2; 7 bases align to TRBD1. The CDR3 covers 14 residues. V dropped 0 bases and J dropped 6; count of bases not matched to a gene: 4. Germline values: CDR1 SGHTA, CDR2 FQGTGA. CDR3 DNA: TGTGCCAGCAGCTTAACCGGCAGGGGGGATGGCTACACCTTC. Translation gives CASSLTGRGDGYTF. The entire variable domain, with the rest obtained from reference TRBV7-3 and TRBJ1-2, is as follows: GAGVSQTPSNKVTEKGKYVELRCDPISGHTALYWYRQSLGQGPEFLIYFQGTGAADDSGLPNDRFFAVRPEGSVSTLKIQRTERGDSAVYLCASSLTGRGDGYTFGSGTRLTVV.

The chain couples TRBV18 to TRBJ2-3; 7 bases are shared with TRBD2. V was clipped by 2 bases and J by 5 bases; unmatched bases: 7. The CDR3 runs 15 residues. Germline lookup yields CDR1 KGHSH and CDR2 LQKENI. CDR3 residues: CASSPVAGAGDTQYF. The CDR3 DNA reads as TGTGCCAGCTCACCAGTGGCGGGAGCGGGAGATACGCAGTATTTT.

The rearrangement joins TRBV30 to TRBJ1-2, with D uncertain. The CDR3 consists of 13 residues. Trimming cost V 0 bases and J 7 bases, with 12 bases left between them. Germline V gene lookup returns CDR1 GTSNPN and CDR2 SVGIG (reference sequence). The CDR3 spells CAWSVLRRSGYTF. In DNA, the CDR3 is TGTGCCTGGAGTGTACTCCGGAGGTCTGGCTACACCTTC.

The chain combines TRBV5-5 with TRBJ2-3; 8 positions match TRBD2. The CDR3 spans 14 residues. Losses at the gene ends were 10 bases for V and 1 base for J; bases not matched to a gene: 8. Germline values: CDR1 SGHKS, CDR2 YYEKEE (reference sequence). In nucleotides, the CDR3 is TGTGCCGCTTCGCGGGAGGTTGGCACAGATACGCAGTATTTT. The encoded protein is CAASREVGTDTQYF.

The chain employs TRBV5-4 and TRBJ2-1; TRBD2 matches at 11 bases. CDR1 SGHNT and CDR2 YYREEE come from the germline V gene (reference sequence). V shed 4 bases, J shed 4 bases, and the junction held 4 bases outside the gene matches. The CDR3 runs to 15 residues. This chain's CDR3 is CASSPGLAGYNEQFF. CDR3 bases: TGTGCCAGCAGCCCCGGACTAGCGGGTTACAATGAGCAGTTCTTC.

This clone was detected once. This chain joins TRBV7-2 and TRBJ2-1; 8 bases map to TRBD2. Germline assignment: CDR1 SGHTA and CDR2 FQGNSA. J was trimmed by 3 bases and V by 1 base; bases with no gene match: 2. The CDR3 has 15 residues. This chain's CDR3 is CASSLGAGVYNEQFF. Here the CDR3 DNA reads TGTGCCAGCAGCTTAGGAGCGGGAGTCTACAATGAGCAGTTCTTC.